The T cell receptor beta chain described here comes from a study of T cell responses to AZD1222 COVID-19 vaccine. Study-wide background: Second doses were pooled across both intervals (about 4 or about 12 weeks).

The study's findings and limits: Donor demographics were predominantly white British with a female majority; clonal diversity may be underestimated.

The repertoire was sequenced with immunoSEQ multiplex PCR; TCRdb's copy has only in-frame clones and lacks some. The sample includes 100,000 to 150,000 clones, more than 75% of them seen just once. A word on this clone: Its specificity is unknown.

The TCR comes from an adult in good health. This specimen was peripheral blood, taken on day 0 of AZD1222 vaccination.

As DNA, the CDR3 is TGCAGCGTAGGGGTATTCTCTGGAAACACCATATATTTT. Its translation is CSVGVFSGNTIYF. The chain has TRBV29-1 and TRBJ1-3; D might be TRBD1 (5 bases). Trimming cost V 6 bases and J 0 bases, with 9 bases left between them. Germline loops: CDR1 SQVTM, CDR2 ANQGSEA. This CDR3 is built from 13 residues.